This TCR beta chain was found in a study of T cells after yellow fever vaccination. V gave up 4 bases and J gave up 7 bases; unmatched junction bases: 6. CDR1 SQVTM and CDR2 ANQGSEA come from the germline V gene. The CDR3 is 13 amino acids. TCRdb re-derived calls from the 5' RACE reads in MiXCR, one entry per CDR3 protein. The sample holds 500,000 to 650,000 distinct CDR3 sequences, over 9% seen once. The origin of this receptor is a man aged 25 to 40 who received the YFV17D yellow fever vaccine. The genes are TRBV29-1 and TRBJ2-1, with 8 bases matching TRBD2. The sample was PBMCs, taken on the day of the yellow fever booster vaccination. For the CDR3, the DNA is TGCAGCGTTGCGGCGGGAGGTTCGAATGAGCAGTTCTTC. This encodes CSVAAGGSNEQFF.